Listed below are T cell receptor beta chains from one sample, sequenced in a study of regulatory T cells in long-lasting Graves disease. MiXCR, applied by TCRdb to the multiplex PCR reads, yields one record per CDR3 protein. The table shows hundreds of thousands of distinct CDR3 sequences, with about 30% occurring only once. Here the sequenced sample was peripheral blood mononuclear cells (PBMCs), taken when the disease was refractory, from a patient treated with antithyroid drugs. Source of these receptors: a female donor with Graves disease. Each CDR3 is given with its conserved first and last residue. Each record gives: V gene, CDR3 length, clone size, J gene, D gene, CDR3 DNA, CDR3 protein. D genes are given only for firm matches. A clone size is listed for some rows: how often the clone was seen (once, few, many), or a class if it is expanded.

V: TRBV30; length: 13; size: -; J: TRBJ1-1; D: -; DNA: TGTGCCTGGCGCCGGGACCTCGGGGTTGAAGCTTTCTTT; CDR3: CAWRRDLGVEAFF
V: TRBV18; length: 13; size: -; J: TRBJ1-1; D: TRBD1; DNA: TGTGCCAGCTCACCACTGCAGGGGGGAATAGCTTTCTTT; CDR3: CASSPLQGGIAFF
V: TRBV27; length: 15; size: many; J: TRBJ2-2; D: -; DNA: TGTGCCAGCAGTTACCTCGGACGCTACACCGGGGAGCTGTTTTTT; CDR3: CASSYLGRYTGELFF
V: TRBV29-1; length: 13; size: -; J: TRBJ1-2; D: TRBD1; DNA: TGCAGCGTCAAACGACAGGGCAACTATGGCTACACCTTC; CDR3: CSVKRQGNYGYTF
V: TRBV11-2; length: 12; size: -; J: TRBJ1-6; D: -; DNA: TGTGCCAGCAGCCAAGTTAATTCACCCCTCCACTTT; CDR3: CASSQVNSPLHF
V: TRBV3-1; length: 13; size: -; J: TRBJ1-1; D: -; DNA: TGTGCCAGCAGCCCATCGGAGGGATTTAGAGCTTTCTTT; CDR3: CASSPSEGFRAFF
V: TRBV29-1; length: 15; size: few; J: TRBJ1-3; D: TRBD1; DNA: TGCAGCGTTCGGGGGGGACAGGGCTCTGGAAACACCATATATTTT; CDR3: CSVRGGQGSGNTIYF
V: TRBV27; length: 14; size: -; J: TRBJ1-1; D: -; DNA: TGTGCCAGGACGGCCTGTCGGCTGAACACTGAAGCTTTCTTT; CDR3: CARTACRLNTEAFF
V: TRBV20-1; length: 13; size: few; J: TRBJ1-6; D: -; DNA: TGCAGTGCTTACCGGGACCGCGGTTCACCCCTCCACTTT; CDR3: CSAYRDRGSPLHF
V: TRBV19; length: 13; size: -; J: TRBJ1-2; D: -; DNA: TGTGCCAGTCAGTTCGAATACAGCTATGGCTACACCTTC; CDR3: CASQFEYSYGYTF
V: TRBV10-3; length: 14; size: few; J: TRBJ2-5; D: TRBD1; DNA: TGTGCCATCAGTACCGGGACAGATCAAGAGACCCAGTACTTC; CDR3: CAISTGTDQETQYF
V: TRBV20-1; length: 13; size: -; J: TRBJ1-1; D: TRBD1; DNA: TGCAGTGCTGAGACAGGGTCTGGCGCTGAAGCTTTCTTT; CDR3: CSAETGSGAEAFF
V: TRBV27; length: 15; size: -; J: TRBJ1-1; D: -; DNA: TGTGCCAGCAGCCCCCCGGGGGGGGCGAACACTGAAGCTTTCTTT; CDR3: CASSPPGGANTEAFF
V: TRBV14; length: 16; size: -; J: TRBJ1-4; D: -; DNA: TGTGCCAGCAGCCAAAATACGGTCTGGCGCAGGGAAAAACTGTTTTTT; CDR3: CASSQNTVWRREKLFF
V: TRBV29-1; length: 12; size: -; J: TRBJ1-2; D: -; DNA: TGCAGCGTTGTTCCGGGAGACTATGGCTACACCTTC; CDR3: CSVVPGDYGYTF
V: TRBV30; length: 11; size: -; J: TRBJ2-3; D: -; DNA: TGTGCCTGGAGGGAAGAAGATACGCAGTATTTT; CDR3: CAWREEDTQYF
V: TRBV20-1; length: 15; size: once; J: TRBJ1-1; D: -; DNA: TGCAGTGCTAGATCCCCCCGTTGGGGAGGCACTGAAGCTCTCTTT; CDR3: CSARSPRWGGTEALF
V: TRBV27; length: 22; size: -; J: TRBJ2-2; D: -; DNA: TGTGCCAGCAGTTTATATTTGGGTTGGGACCGTAGCTGTTCCGCGAACACCGGGGAGCTGTTTTTT; CDR3: CASSLYLGWDRSCSANTGELFF
V: TRBV20-1; length: 12; size: -; J: TRBJ2-7; D: -; DNA: TGCAGTGCGTACCGAGGATCGGACGAGCAGTACTTC; CDR3: CSAYRGSDEQYF
V: TRBV6-1; length: 13; size: -; J: TRBJ1-2; D: -; DNA: TGTGCCAGCAGCTTAGCGCGTTCGGATGGCTACACCTTC; CDR3: CASSLARSDGYTF
V: TRBV7-9; length: 14; size: few; J: TRBJ1-4; D: -; DNA: TGTGCCAGCAGCTCTCCGCCTAGTATCGAAAAACTGTTTTTT; CDR3: CASSSPPSIEKLFF
V: TRBV6-1; length: 14; size: -; J: TRBJ1-3; D: -; DNA: TGTGCCAGCGAAGCCCCGGGTACTGGAAACACCATATATTTT; CDR3: CASEAPGTGNTIYF
V: TRBV28; length: 14; size: many; J: TRBJ2-7; D: -; DNA: TGTGCCAGCCTCGAGGGGTGGGGGCCCAGTCGGCAGTACTTC; CDR3: CASLEGWGPSRQYF
V: TRBV5-1; length: 16; size: -; J: TRBJ2-7; D: TRBD2; DNA: TGCGCCAGCAGCTTGGACCCAGCGGGAGGCTCCTACGAGCAGTACTTC; CDR3: CASSLDPAGGSYEQYF
V: TRBV3-1; length: 14; size: few; J: TRBJ1-1; D: -; DNA: TGTGCCAGCAGCCCCTGGGGGGGGAACACTGAAGCTTTCTTT; CDR3: CASSPWGGNTEAFF
V: TRBV6-1; length: 14; size: few; J: TRBJ1-5; D: TRBD1; DNA: TGTGCCAGCAGCCGTTCGACAGGGGATCAGCCCCAGCATTTT; CDR3: CASSRSTGDQPQHF
V: TRBV4-1; length: 16; size: -; J: TRBJ2-7; D: -; DNA: TGCGCCAGCAGCCAAGGCGTCCAACCGCCAAACTACGAGCAGTACTTC; CDR3: CASSQGVQPPNYEQYF
V: TRBV6-1; length: 12; size: many; J: TRBJ1-2; D: -; DNA: TGTGCCAGTACTCAGGGATTCTATGGCTACACCTTC; CDR3: CASTQGFYGYTF
V: TRBV12-3/TRBV12-4; length: 12; size: many; J: TRBJ1-1; D: -; DNA: TGTGCCAGCAGTTTAGGACAGACTGAAGCTTTCTTT; CDR3: CASSLGQTEAFF
V: TRBV20-1; length: 14; size: few; J: TRBJ1-6; D: TRBD1; DNA: TGCAGTGCTATAGGACAGGGGAGGGATTCACCCCTCCACTTT; CDR3: CSAIGQGRDSPLHF
V: TRBV6-1; length: 13; size: few; J: TRBJ1-5; D: -; DNA: TGTGCCAGCAGTGACCCCCAGTATCAGCCCCAGCATTTT; CDR3: CASSDPQYQPQHF
V: TRBV7-6; length: 15; size: -; J: TRBJ2-7; D: -; DNA: TGTGCCAGCAGCGCAGACATGGGCGCGGTCCACGAGCAGTACTTC; CDR3: CASSADMGAVHEQYF
V: TRBV7-9; length: 14; size: -; J: TRBJ2-2; D: -; DNA: TGTGCCAGCAGCAAACGGGGCCTGACCGGGGAGCTGTTTTTT; CDR3: CASSKRGLTGELFF
V: TRBV7-3; length: 16; size: -; J: TRBJ2-5; D: -; DNA: TGTGCCAGCAGCTTGGGTCTCGGAGGTTACCAAGAGACCCAGTACTTC; CDR3: CASSLGLGGYQETQYF
V: TRBV7-9; length: 14; size: -; J: TRBJ2-2; D: TRBD1; DNA: TGTGCCAGCAGCGACCTGACAGGGACCGGGGAGCTGTTTTTT; CDR3: CASSDLTGTGELFF
V: TRBV6-1; length: 16; size: many; J: TRBJ1-5; D: TRBD1; DNA: TGTGCCAGCAGTGTAAGGCCGACAGGGGGAAATCAGCCCCAGCATTTT; CDR3: CASSVRPTGGNQPQHF
V: TRBV12-3/TRBV12-4; length: 16; size: -; J: TRBJ1-5; D: -; DNA: TGTGCCAGCAGCTCCGCATTGGGTAGAAGCAATCAGCCCCAGCATTTT; CDR3: CASSSALGRSNQPQHF
V: TRBV20-1; length: 13; size: -; J: TRBJ1-1; D: TRBD1; DNA: TGCAGTGCTGGGACAGGGGCGAACACTGAAGCTTTCTTT; CDR3: CSAGTGANTEAFF
V: TRBV7-3; length: 13; size: many; J: TRBJ2-5; D: -; DNA: TGTGCCAGCAGCTTATCGGGATTGGAGACCCAGTACTTC; CDR3: CASSLSGLETQYF
V: TRBV6-1; length: 16; size: -; J: TRBJ2-5; D: TRBD2; DNA: TGTGCCAGCAGTGAACAGTACAAGCGGGAACAAGAGACCCAGTACTTC; CDR3: CASSEQYKREQETQYF
V: TRBV12-3/TRBV12-4; length: 16; size: -; J: TRBJ2-7; D: TRBD2; DNA: TGTGCCAGCAGTTTCCCTTTTACTAGCGGGAGGGCCGAGCAGTACTTC; CDR3: CASSFPFTSGRAEQYF
V: TRBV3-1; length: 15; size: few; J: TRBJ1-4; D: -; DNA: TGTGCCAGCAGCCTGCCGAGCGCATCTAATGAAAAACTGTTTTTT; CDR3: CASSLPSASNEKLFF
V: TRBV29-1; length: 14; size: -; J: TRBJ1-1; D: -; DNA: TGCAGCGTCCTCAGGCCCAGGGGGAACACTGAAGCTTTCTTT; CDR3: CSVLRPRGNTEAFF
V: TRBV7-3; length: 15; size: few; J: TRBJ2-5; D: TRBD2; DNA: TGTGCCAGCAGCATTGCTAGCGGGGGCCAAGAGACCCAGTACTTC; CDR3: CASSIASGGQETQYF
V: TRBV12-3/TRBV12-4; length: 14; size: -; J: TRBJ1-5; D: -; DNA: TGTGCCAGCAGCTTGGCGTCATACGGCCAGCCCCAGCATTTT; CDR3: CASSLASYGQPQHF
V: TRBV27; length: 15; size: many; J: TRBJ1-2; D: -; DNA: TGTGCCAGCAGTTCCACCCCCGAAGGCCGTGATGGCTACACCTTC; CDR3: CASSSTPEGRDGYTF